This is a list of T cell receptor beta chains from one sample in a study of blood T cells in healthy people across ages. TCRdb reanalysed the 5' RACE reads using MiXCR and keeps one entry per CDR3 protein. Among almost 550,000 distinct CDR3 sequences listed, around 24% were seen once. This sample was shared with a second study, whose subject was T cells of mothers and their children.

The source material was blood. These receptors were taken from a boy between 10 and 17 years old in good health. The CDR3 runs from the conserved cysteine through the conserved F or W. D genes are given only for firm matches. Only some rows state a clone size, as once, few, many or a class for expanded clones.

>-|TRBJ1-4|TRBV29-1|-
CSVRQDFQEKLFF
TGCAGCGTTAGACAGGATTTTCAGGAAAAACTGTTTTTT
>many|TRBJ2-7|TRBV10-3|-
CAISETIGQSPFEQYF
TGTGCCATCAGTGAGACAATCGGACAGTCCCCTTTCGAGCAGTACTTC
>many|TRBJ2-5|TRBV28|TRBD2
CASSFGGRAYQETQYF
TGTGCCAGCAGTTTTGGCGGGAGGGCCTATCAAGAGACCCAGTACTTC
>-|TRBJ1-1|TRBV18|-
CASSQSALNTEAFF
TGTGCCAGCTCCCAAAGCGCGTTGAACACTGAAGCTTTCTTT
>-|TRBJ1-1|TRBV7-9|-
CASRLGLNTEAFF
TGTGCCAGCAGACTCGGATTGAACACTGAAGCTTTCTTT
>few|TRBJ2-4|TRBV10-3|-
CAISETSKNIQYF
TGTGCCATCAGTGAGACCTCGAAAAACATTCAGTACTTC
>many|TRBJ2-5|TRBV7-9|-
CASSYRLTETQYF
TGTGCCAGCAGCTACCGGTTGACAGAGACCCAGTACTTC
>few|TRBJ2-3|TRBV19|-
CATGTAGDTDTQYF
TGTGCCACCGGGACAGCGGGGGACACAGATACGCAGTATTTT
>many|TRBJ2-7|TRBV9|-
CASSVGGQHSYEQYF
TGTGCCAGCAGCGTAGGAGGCCAGCATTCCTACGAGCAGTACTTC
>-|TRBJ1-2|TRBV12-3/TRBV12-4|-
CASSLDSGNYGYTF
TGTGCCAGCAGTCTAGATTCGGGAAACTATGGCTACACCTTC
>few|TRBJ2-1|TRBV29-1|-
CSVEGGGRGRGQFF
TGCAGCGTTGAAGGTGGGGGTCGGGGTCGCGGGCAGTTCTTC
>-|TRBJ2-7|TRBV15|-
CATSRERASSYEQYF
TGTGCCACCAGCAGAGAACGGGCGAGCTCCTACGAGCAGTACTTC
>few|TRBJ2-1|TRBV29-1|-
CSVESRDSYNEQFF
TGCAGCGTTGAAAGCCGGGACTCCTACAATGAGCAGTTCTTC
>-|TRBJ2-5|TRBV3-1|TRBD2
CASSQGAILAGARETQYF
TGCGCCAGCAGCCAAGGGGCGATACTAGCGGGAGCTAGAGAGACCCAGTACTTC
>-|TRBJ2-7|TRBV29-1|-
CSVEGSGGAYEQYF
TGCAGCGTTGAAGGTAGCGGAGGGGCTTACGAGCAGTACTTC
>-|TRBJ2-7|TRBV4-3|-
CASSQESWGSPYEQYF
TGCGCCAGCAGCCAAGAATCTTGGGGATCTCCCTACGAGCAGTACTTC
>few|TRBJ2-7|TRBV6-5|-
CASRLGTEQYF
TGTGCCAGCAGATTGGGGACGGAGCAGTACTTC
>-|TRBJ2-2|TRBV11-1|-
CASRSAPGRNTGELFF
TGTGCCAGCAGATCGGCCCCCGGGCGCAACACCGGGGAGCTGTTTTTT
>-|TRBJ2-5|TRBV20-1|TRBD2
CSARALLAGDQETQYF
TGCAGTGCTAGAGCTCTACTAGCGGGGGACCAAGAGACCCAGTACTTC
>few|TRBJ2-5|TRBV4-3|-
CASSASSGGAETQYF
TGCGCCAGCAGCGCCTCCTCTGGGGGCGCGGAGACCCAGTACTTC
>few|TRBJ2-3|TRBV2|-
CAIKDTDTQYF
TGTGCCATCAAGGACACAGATACGCAGTATTTT
>few|TRBJ2-4|TRBV28|TRBD2
CASSSNGRRWAKNIQYF
TGTGCCAGCAGTTCTAACGGGAGGAGATGGGCCAAAAACATTCAGTACTTC
>-|TRBJ1-1|TRBV11-2|-
CASSLDQGGVGTEAFF
TGTGCCAGCAGCTTAGATCAAGGGGGGGTAGGGACTGAAGCTTTCTTT
>-|TRBJ1-1|TRBV29-1|TRBD1
CSGKTGFDEAFF
TGCAGCGGCAAGACAGGGTTCGATGAAGCTTTCTTT
>-|TRBJ2-7|TRBV6-2/TRBV6-3|TRBD2
CASCGTSGREQYF
TGTGCCAGCTGTGGGACTAGCGGGCGCGAGCAGTACTTC
>few|TRBJ2-1|TRBV4-3|-
CASSQGTWEEKIYNEQFF
TGCGCCAGCAGCCAAGGAACGTGGGAGGAGAAGATCTACAATGAGCAGTTCTTC
>many|TRBJ2-1|TRBV18|TRBD2
CASSLLAGASEQFF
TGTGCCAGCTCACTCCTAGCGGGAGCGAGTGAGCAGTTCTTC
>-|TRBJ2-1|TRBV5-1|TRBD2
CASSFLAGSESNEQFF
TGCGCCAGCAGCTTCCTAGCGGGGTCGGAGAGCAATGAGCAGTTCTTC
>-|TRBJ2-7|TRBV12-3/TRBV12-4|-
CASSFGLPVGYEQYF
TGTGCCAGCAGTTTTGGTCTACCGGTGGGCTACGAGCAGTACTTC
>-|TRBJ2-5|TRBV27|-
CASTLGSEQYF
TGTGCCAGCACTCTGGGATCTGAGCAGTACTTC
>-|TRBJ2-7|TRBV20-1|TRBD1
CSAYRGTGTYEQYF
TGCAGTGCTTACCGCGGGACAGGGACGTACGAGCAGTACTTC
>-|TRBJ2-3|TRBV2|-
CASEGADTQYF
TGTGCCAGCGAGGGGGCAGATACGCAGTATTTT
>-|TRBJ2-4|TRBV15|-
CATSRGVQDKAKNIQYF
TGTGCCACCAGCAGAGGGGTCCAGGACAAAGCCAAAAACATTCAGTACTTC
>-|TRBJ2-5|TRBV2|-
CASGFQETQYF
TGTGCCAGCGGATTCCAAGAGACCCAGTACTTC
>many|TRBJ2-1|TRBV4-3|TRBD2
CASSQGLAGAYNEQFF
TGCGCCAGCAGCCAGGGCTTAGCGGGGGCCTACAATGAGCAGTTCTTC
>few|TRBJ2-6|TRBV7-2|-
CASSLERGSGANVLTF
TGTGCCAGCAGCTTAGAAAGGGGATCGGGGGCCAACGTCCTGACTTTC
>-|TRBJ2-2|TRBV11-2|-
CASSLVRGYTGELFF
TGTGCCAGCAGCCTTGTACGGGGATACACCGGGGAGCTGTTTTTT
>-|TRBJ1-2|TRBV20-1|TRBD1
CSARPLDITGAEGYTF
TGCAGTGCTAGGCCCCTCGATATTACAGGGGCGGAGGGCTACACCTTC
>few|TRBJ2-7|TRBV20-1|-
CSASESGHDPVYEQYF
TGCAGTGCTAGCGAAAGCGGACACGACCCCGTCTACGAGCAGTACTTC
>few|TRBJ2-2|TRBV5-1|-
CASSIGNTGELFF
TGCGCCAGCAGCATCGGGAACACCGGGGAGCTGTTTTTT
>few|TRBJ1-5|TRBV5-1|TRBD1
CASSLGQVGDSNQPQHF
TGCGCCAGCAGCCTAGGACAGGTCGGCGATAGCAATCAGCCCCAGCATTTT
>-|TRBJ2-1|TRBV20-1|-
CSAREGGVSYNEQFF
TGCAGTGCTAGAGAAGGCGGAGTCTCCTACAATGAGCAGTTCTTC
>many|TRBJ2-7|TRBV7-9|-
CASSLASSSYEQYF
TGTGCCAGCAGCTTAGCCTCAAGCTCCTACGAGCAGTACTTC
>-|TRBJ2-5|TRBV14|TRBD1
CASSPWLTGGYGQYF
TGTGCCAGCAGCCCTTGGTTGACAGGGGGATACGGGCAGTACTTC
>-|TRBJ2-3|TRBV6-1|TRBD1
CASSLPRDGQGAGTDTQYF
TGTGCCAGCAGTCTCCCCCGGGACGGTCAGGGGGCTGGCACAGATACGCAGTATTTT
>-|TRBJ1-5|TRBV28|TRBD1
CASSLWGLPSGGDSNQPQHF
TGTGCCAGCAGTTTATGGGGACTACCCTCAGGGGGGGACAGCAATCAGCCCCAGCATTTT
>many|TRBJ2-7|TRBV6-6|-
CASSSFGSRVGYEQYF
TGTGCCAGCAGTTCCTTTGGATCAAGGGTAGGATACGAGCAGTACTTC
>many|TRBJ1-1|TRBV3-1|-
CASSQGHLTEAFF
TGTGCCAGCAGCCAAGGACACCTGACTGAAGCTTTCTTT
>-|TRBJ2-7|TRBV20-1|-
CSARPKNYEQYF
TGCAGTGCTAGACCCAAGAACTACGAGCAGTACTTC
>-|TRBJ1-5|TRBV19|TRBD1
CASSRTGVGNQPQHF
TGTGCCAGTAGTAGAACAGGGGTTGGCAATCAGCCCCAGCATTTT
>-|TRBJ2-5|TRBV7-2|TRBD2
CASSLAASGVPYQETQYF
TGTGCCAGCAGCTTAGCGGCTAGCGGGGTCCCGTATCAAGAGACCCAGTACTTC
>few|TRBJ1-2|TRBV6-5|-
CASSYGGQGGYTF
TGTGCCAGCAGTTATGGGGGGCAGGGGGGCTACACCTTC
>-|TRBJ2-5|TRBV19|-
CASQNHWGYQETQYF
TGTGCCAGTCAGAACCATTGGGGTTACCAAGAGACCCAGTACTTC
>-|TRBJ2-1|TRBV4-2|-
CASSQAVGDYNEQFF
TGTGCCAGCAGCCAAGCTGTCGGTGATTACAATGAGCAGTTCTTC
>-|TRBJ1-1|TRBV6-6|-
CASSYMGHKNTEAFF
TGTGCCAGCAGTTACATGGGACACAAGAACACTGAAGCTTTCTTT